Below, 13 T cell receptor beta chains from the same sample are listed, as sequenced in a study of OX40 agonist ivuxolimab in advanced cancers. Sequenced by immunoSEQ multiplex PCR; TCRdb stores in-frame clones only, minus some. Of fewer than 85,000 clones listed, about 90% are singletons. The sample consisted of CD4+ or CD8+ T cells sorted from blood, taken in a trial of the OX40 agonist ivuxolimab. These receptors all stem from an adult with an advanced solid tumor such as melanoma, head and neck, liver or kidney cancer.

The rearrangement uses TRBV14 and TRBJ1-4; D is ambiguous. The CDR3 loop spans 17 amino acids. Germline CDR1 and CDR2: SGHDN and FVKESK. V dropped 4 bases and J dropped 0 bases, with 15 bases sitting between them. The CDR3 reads CASSPFFRGATNEKLFF. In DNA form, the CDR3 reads TGTGCCAGCAGCCCCTTTTTCCGTGGTGCAACTAATGAAAAACTGTTTTTT.

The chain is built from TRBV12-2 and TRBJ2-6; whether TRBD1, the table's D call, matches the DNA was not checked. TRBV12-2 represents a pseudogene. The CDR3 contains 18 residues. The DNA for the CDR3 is TGTGCAAGTCGCTTTTCCGGGACAGGGAATTCTGGGGCCAACGTCCTGACTTTC. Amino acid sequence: CASRFSGTGNSGANVLTF.

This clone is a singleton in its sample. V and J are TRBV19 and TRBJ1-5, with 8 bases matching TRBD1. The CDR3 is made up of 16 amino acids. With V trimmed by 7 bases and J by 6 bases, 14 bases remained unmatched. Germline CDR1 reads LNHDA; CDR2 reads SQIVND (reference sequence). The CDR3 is CASIEGPDRGGQPQHF. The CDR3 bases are TGTGCCAGTATCGAAGGCCCCGACAGGGGTGGTCAGCCCCAGCATTTT.

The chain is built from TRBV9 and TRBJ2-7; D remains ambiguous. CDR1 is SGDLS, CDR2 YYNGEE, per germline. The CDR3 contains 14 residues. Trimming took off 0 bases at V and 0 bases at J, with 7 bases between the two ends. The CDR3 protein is CASSVGSHSYEQYF. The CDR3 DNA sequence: TGTGCCAGCAGCGTAGGGAGCCACTCCTACGAGCAGTACTTC.

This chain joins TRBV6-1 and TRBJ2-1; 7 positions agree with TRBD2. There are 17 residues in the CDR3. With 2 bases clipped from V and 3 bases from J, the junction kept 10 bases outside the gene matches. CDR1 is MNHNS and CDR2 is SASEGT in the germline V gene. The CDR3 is CASSEKMGGFSYNEQFF. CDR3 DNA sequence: TGTGCCAGCAGTGAAAAGATGGGGGGGTTTAGCTACAATGAGCAGTTCTTC.

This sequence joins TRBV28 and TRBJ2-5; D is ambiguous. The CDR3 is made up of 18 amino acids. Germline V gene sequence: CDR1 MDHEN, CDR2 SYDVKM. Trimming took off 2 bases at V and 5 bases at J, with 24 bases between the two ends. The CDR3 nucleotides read TGTGCCAGCAGTTTAAGGAGTTGGGCGGTACTACGGAAGGAGACCCAGTACTTC. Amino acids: CASSLRSWAVLRKETQYF.

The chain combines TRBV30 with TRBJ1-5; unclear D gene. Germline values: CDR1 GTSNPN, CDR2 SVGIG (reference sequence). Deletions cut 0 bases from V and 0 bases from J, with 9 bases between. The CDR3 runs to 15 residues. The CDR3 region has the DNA TGTGCCTGGAGTGTAGCCAGCAATAGCAATCAGCCCCAGCATTTT. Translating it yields CAWSVASNSNQPQHF.

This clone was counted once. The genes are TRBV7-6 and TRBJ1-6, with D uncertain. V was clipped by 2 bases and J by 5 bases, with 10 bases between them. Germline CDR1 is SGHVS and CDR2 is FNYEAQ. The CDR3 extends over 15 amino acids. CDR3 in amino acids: CASSLSAGNNSPLHF. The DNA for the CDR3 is TGTGCCAGCAGCTTATCCGCCGGGAATAATTCACCCCTCCACTTT.

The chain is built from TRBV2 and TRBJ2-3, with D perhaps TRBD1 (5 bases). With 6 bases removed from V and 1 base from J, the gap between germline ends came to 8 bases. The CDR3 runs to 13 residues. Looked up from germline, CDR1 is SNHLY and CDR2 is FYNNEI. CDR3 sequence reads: CASRMTGTDTQYF. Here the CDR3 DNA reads TGTGCCAGCAGGATGACAGGCACAGATACGCAGTATTTT.

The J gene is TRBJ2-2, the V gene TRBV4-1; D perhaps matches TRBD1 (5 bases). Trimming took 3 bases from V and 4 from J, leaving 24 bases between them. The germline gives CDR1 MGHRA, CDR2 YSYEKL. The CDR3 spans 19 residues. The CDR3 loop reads CASSHFLRTLPPITGELFF. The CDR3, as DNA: TGCGCCAGCAGCCATTTCTTGCGGACACTCCCCCCGATCACCGGGGAGCTGTTTTTT.

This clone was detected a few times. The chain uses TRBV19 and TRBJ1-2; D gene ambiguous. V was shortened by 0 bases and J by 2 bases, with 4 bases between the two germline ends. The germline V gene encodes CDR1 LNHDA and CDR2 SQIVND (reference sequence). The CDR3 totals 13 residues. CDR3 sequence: CASSIEGNYGYTF. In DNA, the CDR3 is TGTGCCAGTAGTATAGAGGGGAACTATGGCTACACCTTC.

CDR3 in DNA: TGTGCCAGCAGCTTAGACAGTTACAATGAGCAGTTCTTC. Translating gives CASSLDSYNEQFF. The rearrangement links TRBV5-6 to TRBJ2-1, with a possible D match to TRBD1 (5 bases). Germline V gene sequence: CDR1 SGHDT, CDR2 YYEEEE. The CDR3 extends over 13 amino acids. V lost 2 bases and J lost 4, with 7 bases in between. The full variable domain, in which reference TRBV5-6 and TRBJ2-1 provide the parts outside the CDR3, is DAGVTQSPTHLIKTRGQQVTLRCSPKSGHDTVSWYQQALGQGPQFIFQYYEEEERQRGNFPDRFSGHQFPNYSSELNVNALLLGDSALYLCASSLDSYNEQFFGPGTRLTVL.

The CDR3 reads CASSLVGGELFF. The CDR3 nucleotides are TGTGCCAGCAGCTTAGTGGGCGGGGAGCTGTTTTTT. The J gene is TRBJ2-2, the V gene TRBV5-4; D gene unclear. The germline CDR1 and CDR2 sequences are SGHNT and YYREEE (reference sequence). The CDR3 runs 12 residues. The ends were cut back, 2 bases at V and 7 bases at J, with 6 bases in the middle.